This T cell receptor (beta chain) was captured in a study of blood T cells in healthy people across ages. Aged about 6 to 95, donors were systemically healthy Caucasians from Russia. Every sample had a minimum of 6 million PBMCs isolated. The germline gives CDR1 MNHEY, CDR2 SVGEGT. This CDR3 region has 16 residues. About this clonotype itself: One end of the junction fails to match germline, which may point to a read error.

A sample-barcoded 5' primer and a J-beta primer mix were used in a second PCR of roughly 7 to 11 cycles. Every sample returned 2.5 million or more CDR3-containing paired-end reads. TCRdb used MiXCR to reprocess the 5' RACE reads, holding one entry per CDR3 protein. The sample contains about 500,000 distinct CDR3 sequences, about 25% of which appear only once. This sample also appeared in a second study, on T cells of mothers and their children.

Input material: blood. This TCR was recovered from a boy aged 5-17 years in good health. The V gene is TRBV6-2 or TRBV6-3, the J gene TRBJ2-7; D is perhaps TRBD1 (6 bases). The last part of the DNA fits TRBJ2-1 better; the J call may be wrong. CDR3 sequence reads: CASGYDGRGGYNEQFF. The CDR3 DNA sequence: TGTGCCAGCGGTTACGATGGCAGGGGTGGTTACAATGAGCAGTTCTTC.